This T cell receptor beta chain was profiled in a study of beta chain features in type 1 diabetes. Overall study findings and caveats: Within each of all four CD4+ subsets, Type 1 diabetes patients had TCRB CDR3s that were moderately but significantly shorter.

cDNA synthesis used the whole RNA isolate, giving expressed TCRB sequences. Produced via immunoSEQ multiplex PCR; TCRdb's table is partial and in-frame only. Found here are about 930,000 clones, roughly 17% of them singletons; the top ten hold about 0.02%. This clone was found a few times. Its matching antigen is unknown. Sequencing was performed on naive CD4+ T cells from blood. The clonotype was recovered from a young woman in good health.

The CDR3 loop is CASSLSPGPDTF. The CDR3, as DNA: TGTGCCAGCAGTTTATCACCAGGGCCAGACACCTTC. V is TRBV28 and J is TRBJ1-2; D possibly corresponds to TRBD1 (5 bases). Per the germline V gene, CDR1 is MDHEN and CDR2 is SYDVKM. The CDR3 totals 12 residues. V was trimmed by 1 base and J by 12 bases, leaving 12 bases between them.